The present T cell receptor beta chain was sequenced within a study of spatial heterogeneity in lung cancer. Via MiXCR, TCRdb re-called the 5' RACE reads, giving one row per CDR3 protein. The profile shows 9,500 to 14,000 distinct CDR3 sequences, about 4% of them singletons. Germline V gene sequence: CDR1 SGHTA, CDR2 FQGNSA. V gave up 5 bases and J gave up 5 bases, with 9 bases separating them. This CDR3 has 13 residues. This clonotype has a count of ten or more. Time point indicated: sample taken at primary tumor resection. Specimen: PBMCs, collected at surgery. V usage is TRBV7-2 and J usage is TRBJ2-2; D unclear. The sequence derives from a female donor with early-stage non-small cell lung cancer. The CDR3 sequence is CASSPGRTGELFF. The CDR3 bases are TGTGCCAGCAGCCCCGGTCGTACCGGGGAGCTGTTTTTT.